This T cell receptor beta chain originates from a study of identical twins. Via MiXCR, TCRdb re-called the 5' RACE reads, giving one row per CDR3 protein. The table lists just over 500,000 distinct CDR3 sequences, 22% of them singletons. This clonotype was counted between two and nine times. The CDR3 is 17 residues long. Germline V lookup: CDR1 SGDLS, CDR2 YYNGEE. The trim removed 4 bases at V and 3 bases at J, leaving 10 bases unmatched. The data were also submitted as part of a second study, on T cells expressing NK-cell markers.

The sequencing sample was made of CD4+ T cells sorted from blood. V gene TRBV9 combines with J gene TRBJ2-7; 13 nucleotides line up with TRBD2. The TCR originated in a woman between 18 and 29 years old in good health. In DNA form, the CDR3 reads TGTGCCAGCAGCCCCGGACTAGCGGGAGTCGGATACTACGAGCAGTACTTC. Its translation: CASSPGLAGVGYYEQYF.